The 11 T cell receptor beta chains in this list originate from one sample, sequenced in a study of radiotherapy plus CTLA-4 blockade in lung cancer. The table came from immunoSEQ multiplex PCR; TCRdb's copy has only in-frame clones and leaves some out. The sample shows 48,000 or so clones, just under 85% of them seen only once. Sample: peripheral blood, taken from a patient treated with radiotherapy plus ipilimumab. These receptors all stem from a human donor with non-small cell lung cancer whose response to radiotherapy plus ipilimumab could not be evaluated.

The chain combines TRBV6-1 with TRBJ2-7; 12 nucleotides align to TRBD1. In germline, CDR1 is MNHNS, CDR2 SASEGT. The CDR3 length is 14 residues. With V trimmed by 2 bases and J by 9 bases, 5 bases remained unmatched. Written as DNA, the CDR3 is TGTGCCAGCAGTGAACGGGACAGGGGGCGCGTGCAGTACTTC. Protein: CASSERDRGRVQYF.

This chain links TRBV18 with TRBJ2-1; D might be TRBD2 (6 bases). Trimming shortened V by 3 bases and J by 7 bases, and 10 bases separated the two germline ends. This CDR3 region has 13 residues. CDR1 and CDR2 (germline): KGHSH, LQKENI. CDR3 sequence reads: CASSPGEANEQFF. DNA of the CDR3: TGTGCCAGCTCACCCGGGGAGGCTAATGAGCAGTTCTTC.

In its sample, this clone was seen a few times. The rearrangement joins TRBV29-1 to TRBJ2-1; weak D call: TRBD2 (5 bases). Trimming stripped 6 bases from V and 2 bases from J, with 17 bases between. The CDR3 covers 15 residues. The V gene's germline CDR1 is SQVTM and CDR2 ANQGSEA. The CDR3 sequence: CSVRGGVPTYNEQFF. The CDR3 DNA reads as TGCAGCGTGAGAGGAGGAGTGCCTACCTACAATGAGCAGTTCTTC.

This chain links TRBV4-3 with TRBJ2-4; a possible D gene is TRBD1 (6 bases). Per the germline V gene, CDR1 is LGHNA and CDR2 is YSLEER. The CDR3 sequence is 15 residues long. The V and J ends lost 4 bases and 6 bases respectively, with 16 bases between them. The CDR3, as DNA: TGCGCCAGCAGCCTAGCGACAGGCTCGATAAACATTCAGTACTTC. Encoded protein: CASSLATGSINIQYF.

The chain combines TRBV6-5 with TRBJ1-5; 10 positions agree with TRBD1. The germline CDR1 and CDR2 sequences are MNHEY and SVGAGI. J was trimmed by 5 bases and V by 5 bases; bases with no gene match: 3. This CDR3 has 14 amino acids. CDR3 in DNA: TGTGCCAGCAGTGGAGGGACAGGGGATCAGCCCCAGCATTTT. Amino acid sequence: CASSGGTGDQPQHF.

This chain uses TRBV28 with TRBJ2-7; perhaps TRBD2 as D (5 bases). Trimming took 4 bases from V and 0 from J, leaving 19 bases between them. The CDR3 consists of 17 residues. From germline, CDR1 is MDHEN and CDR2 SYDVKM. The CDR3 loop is CASSSPRRKTFSYEQYF. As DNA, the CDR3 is TGTGCCAGCAGTTCTCCCAGGAGGAAAACTTTCTCCTACGAGCAGTACTTC.

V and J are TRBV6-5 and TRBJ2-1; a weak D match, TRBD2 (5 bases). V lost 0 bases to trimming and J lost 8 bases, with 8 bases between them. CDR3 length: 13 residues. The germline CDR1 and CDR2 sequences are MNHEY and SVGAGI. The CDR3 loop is CASSYSQDYEQFF. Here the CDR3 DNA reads TGTGCCAGCAGTTACTCGCAGGACTATGAGCAGTTCTTC.

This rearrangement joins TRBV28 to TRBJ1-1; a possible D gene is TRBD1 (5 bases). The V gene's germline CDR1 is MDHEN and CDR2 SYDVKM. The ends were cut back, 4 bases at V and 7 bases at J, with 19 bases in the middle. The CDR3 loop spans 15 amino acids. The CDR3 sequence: CASSSRQSWENEAFF. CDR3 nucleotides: TGTGCCAGCAGTTCGAGACAGTCGTGGGAAAATGAAGCTTTCTTT.

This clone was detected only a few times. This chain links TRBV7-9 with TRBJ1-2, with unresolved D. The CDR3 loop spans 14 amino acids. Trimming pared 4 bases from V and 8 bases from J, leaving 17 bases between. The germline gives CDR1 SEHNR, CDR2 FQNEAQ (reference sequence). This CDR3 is CASSSRAGVEGYTF. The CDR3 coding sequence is TGTGCCAGCAGCTCCCGCGCGGGAGTGGAGGGCTACACCTTC.

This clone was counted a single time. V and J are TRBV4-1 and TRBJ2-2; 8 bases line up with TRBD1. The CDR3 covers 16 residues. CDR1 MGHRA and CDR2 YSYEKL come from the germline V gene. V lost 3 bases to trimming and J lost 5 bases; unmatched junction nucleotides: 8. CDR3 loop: CASSQAPGQDTGELFF. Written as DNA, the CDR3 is TGCGCCAGCAGCCAGGCACCGGGACAGGATACCGGGGAGCTGTTTTTT.

The CDR3 is CATAQAPSSRGYTF. CDR3 DNA sequence: TGTGCCACCGCGCAGGCGCCCTCTTCGCGTGGCTACACCTTC. The chain combines TRBV15 with TRBJ1-2; D remains ambiguous. Trimming stripped 8 bases from V and 7 bases from J, with 20 bases between. This CDR3 region has 14 residues. Germline V gene sequence: CDR1 LNHNV, CDR2 YYDKDF (reference sequence).